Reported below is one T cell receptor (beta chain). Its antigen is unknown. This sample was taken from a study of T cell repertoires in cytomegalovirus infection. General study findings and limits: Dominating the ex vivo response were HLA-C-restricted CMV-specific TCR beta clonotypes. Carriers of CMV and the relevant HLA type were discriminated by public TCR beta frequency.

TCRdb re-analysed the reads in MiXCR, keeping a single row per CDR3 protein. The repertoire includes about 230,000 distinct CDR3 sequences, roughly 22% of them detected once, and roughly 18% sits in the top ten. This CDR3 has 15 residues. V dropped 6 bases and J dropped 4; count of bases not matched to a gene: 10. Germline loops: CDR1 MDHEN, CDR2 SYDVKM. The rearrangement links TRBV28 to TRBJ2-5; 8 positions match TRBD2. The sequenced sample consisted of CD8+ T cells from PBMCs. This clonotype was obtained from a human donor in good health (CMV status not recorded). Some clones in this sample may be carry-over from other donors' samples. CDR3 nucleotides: TGTGCCAGCAGCCTCCCCCGGGGGGGCGCAGAGACCCAGTACTTC. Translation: CASSLPRGGAETQYF. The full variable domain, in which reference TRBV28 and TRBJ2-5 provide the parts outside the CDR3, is DVKVTQSSRYLVKRTGEKVFLECVQDMDHENMFWYRQDPGLGLRLIYFSYDVKMKEKGDIPEGYSVSREKKERFSLILESASTNQTSMYLCASSLPRGGAETQYFGPGTRLLVL.